These 21 T cell receptor beta chains came from one sample sequenced in a study of blood T cell repertoires in COVID-19. Only in-frame clones appear in the TCRdb table, and some are missing; sequencing was by immunoSEQ multiplex PCR. The table includes 150,000 to 200,000 clones, around two thirds detected once. The sample was peripheral blood. These receptors were collected from an elderly woman with acute or convalescent COVID-19.

This clone was found many times. The chain combines TRBV6-4 with TRBJ2-1; TRBD1 aligns across 8 bases. The germline CDR1 and CDR2 sequences are MRHNA and SNTAGT. Trimming cost V 10 bases and J 9 bases; bases outside gene matches: 14. This CDR3 is 14 amino acids long. CDR3 sequence (DNA): TGTGCCACCTCAGGACAGGGCCGGGGTGGTGAGCAGTTCTTC. It specifies CATSGQGRGGEQFF.

The genes are TRBV10-1 and TRBJ1-4; weak D call: TRBD1 (5 bases). The CDR3 extends over 15 amino acids. Trimming left V 0 bases short and J 7 bases short, with 12 bases between. The V gene's germline CDR1 is WNHNN and CDR2 SYGVQD (reference sequence). This chain's CDR3 is CASSESWGLGEKLFF. Written as DNA, the CDR3 is TGCGCCAGCAGTGAGTCGTGGGGACTAGGTGAAAAACTGTTTTTT.

The J gene is TRBJ1-4, the V gene TRBV7-6, with D uncertain. V gave up 6 bases and J gave up 6 bases, with 17 bases separating them. The CDR3 covers 15 residues. Germline CDR1 and CDR2: SGHVS and FNYEAQ. The DNA of the CDR3 is TGTGCCAGCAGTCCCCTCGGGGAGGCGGATGAAAAACTGTTTTTT. This encodes CASSPLGEADEKLFF.

This clone turned up a few times. The rearrangement joins TRBV7-8 to TRBJ2-6, with a tentative D call TRBD1 (5 bases). Per germline, CDR1 SGHVS and CDR2 FQNEAQ. The CDR3 consists of 18 residues. V was cut by 5 bases and J by 0 bases, with 17 bases left in between. The CDR3 loop is CASSRDHDSRSGANVLTF. The CDR3 DNA reads TGTGCCAGCAGCAGAGACCATGACAGCCGCTCTGGGGCCAACGTCCTGACTTTC.

The chain combines TRBV19 with TRBJ2-7; TRBD1 aligns across 7 bases. Germline V CDR1 and CDR2: LNHDA, SQIVND (reference sequence). The junction had 13 bases not matched to a gene; V was cut back by 7 bases and J by 4 bases. The CDR3 has 15 amino acids. CDR3 sequence: CASTYPGDSKYEQYF. CDR3 coding DNA: TGTGCCAGTACTTACCCAGGGGACAGCAAATACGAGCAGTACTTC.

This chain joins TRBV11-3 and TRBJ2-1; 9 bases agree with TRBD2. V gave up 0 bases and J gave up 7 bases; unmatched junction bases: 7. The length of the CDR3 is 16 residues. Germline values: CDR1 SGHNT, CDR2 YENEEA. Here the CDR3 reads CASSLDYDLAGNEQFF. CDR3 nucleotides: TGTGCCAGCAGCTTAGACTACGACCTAGCGGGAAATGAGCAGTTCTTC.

CDR3 nucleotide sequence: TGTGCCAGCAGCTGGGGGACAGGGCGCAATCAGCCCCAGCATTTT. It translates to CASSWGTGRNQPQHF. The chain employs TRBV7-9 and TRBJ1-5; the match to TRBD1 covers 9 bases. Germline V gives CDR1 SEHNR, CDR2 FQNEAQ (reference sequence). The ends lost 4 bases at V and 2 bases at J; junction bases unmatched: 3. The CDR3 length is 15 residues.

Within the sample, this clone is medium-sized. The genes are TRBV5-4 and TRBJ2-1; a weak D match, TRBD2 (5 bases). The CDR3 sequence is 13 residues long. The V gene's germline CDR1 is SGHNT and CDR2 YYREEE (reference sequence). Trimming left V 4 bases short and J 10 bases short, with 15 bases between. The CDR3 region is CASSALGRGEQFF. In DNA form, the CDR3 reads TGTGCCAGCAGCGCGCTTGGGCGCGGGGAGCAGTTCTTC.

The J gene is TRBJ2-7, the V gene TRBV10-3; D may be TRBD2 (6 bases). CDR3 length: 15 amino acids. V was cut by 4 bases and J by 4 bases, with 17 bases left in between. Germline V CDR1 and CDR2: ENHRY, SYGVKD. CDR3 protein: CAISAGTVTNYEQYF. The CDR3 DNA reads TGTGCCATCAGTGCGGGGACTGTTACAAATTACGAGCAGTACTTC.

V and J are TRBV9 and TRBJ1-5, with D perhaps TRBD1 (5 bases). The CDR3 loop spans 14 amino acids. Germline CDR1 reads SGDLS; CDR2 reads YYNGEE. The V end lost 0 bases, the J end lost 9 bases, and 13 bases lay between the germline ends. CDR3 DNA sequence: TGTGCCAGCAGCGTAGTCCCGGCGGGGGGGCCCCAGCATTTT. Translation gives CASSVVPAGGPQHF.

This clone was observed once. The V and J genes are TRBV2 and TRBJ2-5, with TRBD2 identical over 8 bases. This CDR3 has 15 amino acids. Germline CDR1 is SNHLY and CDR2 is FYNNEI. The trim removed 0 bases at V and 4 bases at J, leaving 4 bases unmatched. The CDR3 DNA sequence: TGTGCCAGCAGTGAAGCGGGAGCGGGAGTAGAGACCCAGTACTTC. Translation: CASSEAGAGVETQYF.

The CDR3 here is CASSQDGGGGNTEAFF. The CDR3 DNA sequence: TGTGCCAGCAGCCAAGATGGAGGGGGGGGGAACACTGAAGCTTTCTTT. The gene calls are TRBV3-1 (or the pseudogene TRBV3-2) and TRBJ1-1; D possibly corresponds to TRBD1 (6 bases). The ends were cut back, 0 bases at V and 1 base at J, with 12 bases in the middle. The length of the CDR3 is 16 residues. Germline V gives CDR1 LGHDT, CDR2 YNNKEL (reference sequence).

This clone was observed a single time. V usage is TRBV5-6 and J usage is TRBJ2-3, with 9 nucleotides matching TRBD2. The CDR3 contains 19 residues. Per the germline V gene, CDR1 is SGHDT and CDR2 is YYEEEE. V was pared by 3 bases and J by 4 bases, with 18 bases of the junction left unmatched. The CDR3 sequence is CASSSLRGTSGLRPDTQYF. For the CDR3, the DNA is TGTGCCAGCAGCTCCCTACGGGGTACTAGCGGGCTTAGACCAGATACGCAGTATTTT.

The chain couples TRBV27 to TRBJ2-3; TRBD1 agrees at 10 bases. The CDR3 extends over 15 amino acids. The V and J ends lost 5 bases and 3 bases, in that order; junction bases with no gene match: 5. Germline values: CDR1 MNHEY, CDR2 SMNVEV (reference sequence). The CDR3 DNA sequence: TGTGCCAGCAGTCAATCGGGACAGGGGACAGATACGCAGTATTTT. Translation: CASSQSGQGTDTQYF.

This chain uses TRBV28 with TRBJ2-1; unclear D gene. The V gene's germline CDR1 is MDHEN and CDR2 SYDVKM. Trimming took off 6 bases at V and 4 bases at J, with 16 bases between the two ends. CDR3 length: 15 amino acids. The CDR3 DNA sequence: TGTGCCAGCAGGCCGAGGAATCGAAGATACAATGAGCAGTTCTTC. It translates to CASRPRNRRYNEQFF. Complete variable domain (other parts from reference TRBV28 and TRBJ2-1): DVKVTQSSRYLVKRTGEKVFLECVQDMDHENMFWYRQDPGLGLRLIYFSYDVKMKEKGDIPEGYSVSREKKERFSLILESASTNQTSMYLCASRPRNRRYNEQFFGPGTRLTVL.

V and J are TRBV4-1 and TRBJ1-1, with no clear D. V lost 3 bases to trimming and J lost 6 bases, with 11 bases between them. The CDR3 loop spans 13 amino acids. CDR1 and CDR2 from the germline V gene are MGHRA and YSYEKL. The CDR3 is CASSHTLLSEAFF. The CDR3 DNA reads as TGCGCCAGCAGCCACACCCTTCTATCTGAAGCTTTCTTT.

This clone was seen a single time. The CDR3 region is CASSPTSLGNTIYF. As DNA, the CDR3 is TGCGCCAGCAGCCCGACAAGTCTTGGAAACACCATATATTTT. The chain is built from TRBV5-1 and TRBJ1-3; D not resolved. From germline, CDR1 is SGHRS and CDR2 YFSETQ. The CDR3 has 14 amino acids. Trimming removed 4 bases from V and 3 bases from J, with 11 bases in between. The full variable domain, completed using reference TRBV5-1 and TRBJ1-3, is KAGVTQTPRYLIKTRGQQVTLSCSPISGHRSVSWYQQTPGQGLQFLFEYFSETQRNKGNFPGRFSGRQFSNSRSEMNVSTLELGDSALYLCASSPTSLGNTIYFGEGSWLTVV.

In its sample, this clone was seen a few times. This chain connects TRBV3-1 (or the pseudogene TRBV3-2) to TRBJ1-2; D possibly corresponds to TRBD1 (6 bases). Germline CDR1 and CDR2: LGHDT and YNNKEL (reference sequence). Trimming pared 4 bases from V and 6 bases from J, leaving 9 bases between. The length of the CDR3 is 12 residues. The CDR3 DNA reads as TGTGCCAGCAGCCGCCGACAGGATGGCTACACCTTC. It translates to CASSRRQDGYTF.

The chain joins TRBV28 to TRBJ1-4, with a tentative D call TRBD1 (6 bases). The germline V gene has CDR1 MDHEN and CDR2 SYDVKM. V was trimmed by 6 bases and J by 1 base, leaving 9 bases between them. The CDR3 is 14 residues long. The CDR3 coding sequence is TGTGCCAGCAGATCAGGGGAAACTAATGAAAAACTGTTTTTT. Amino acid sequence: CASRSGETNEKLFF.

The J gene is TRBJ2-7, the V gene TRBV5-8, with 12 bases identical to TRBD2. There are 17 residues in the CDR3. J lost 0 bases, V lost 3 bases, and 7 bases had no gene match. CDR1 is SGHTS, CDR2 YDEGEE, per germline. Here the CDR3 reads CASSSQTTSGSSYEQYF. Here the CDR3 DNA reads TGTGCCAGCAGCTCCCAAACGACTAGCGGGAGCTCCTACGAGCAGTACTTC.

The chain uses TRBV28 and TRBJ2-7; 11 bases fit TRBD2. Per germline, CDR1 MDHEN and CDR2 SYDVKM. The CDR3 has 15 residues. The J segment lost 4 bases and the V segment lost 8 bases, leaving 10 bases of the junction unmatched. The CDR3 bases are TGTGCCAGCGGCATCTTAGCGGGAGGGCTATACGAGCAGTACTTC. Translated: CASGILAGGLYEQYF.